This T cell receptor (beta chain) came from a study of blood T cell repertoires in COVID-19. Looking at the study overall: Samples taken during acute and convalescent COVID-19 were collected in the United States, Italy and Spain. The cDNA or gDNA used as material had been derived from T cells, B-cell-depleted T cells, or PBMCs.

Per the germline V gene, CDR1 is MGHRA and CDR2 is YSYEKL. This CDR3 is 14 amino acids long. V lost 1 base and J 5 bases, leaving 11 bases between the germline ends. Original handling: Amplification from reference gene primers served as the basis for estimated nucleated cell counts. Repertoires were generated with immunoSEQ multiplex PCR, while TCRdb's copy carries only in-frame clones and drops some. That table furnishes V, J and clone size, whereas the DNA furnished D and trimming. The profile shows 90,000 to 120,000 clones, 85% of them singletons. This sequence originates from a human donor in a cohort sampled during active COVID-19. The sequencing input was peripheral blood. The chain recombines TRBV4-1 with TRBJ1-2, with no clear D. In DNA form, the CDR3 reads TGCGCCAGCAGCCAAGTTGGGCAGTTTTATGGCTACACCTTC. Translated: CASSQVGQFYGYTF.